One and the same sample provided the 32 T cell receptor beta chains below, sequenced in a study of high-grade serous ovarian cancer treatment subgroups. This table comes from immunoSEQ multiplex PCR, and its TCRdb copy is limited to in-frame clones, with some not included. The table includes some 4,000 clones, 68% detected once. Tumor samples were taken before definitive surgery or chemotherapy. Material: tumor tissue. The receptor source for this set is a human donor with high-grade serous ovarian cancer.

V usage is TRBV7-8 and J usage is TRBJ2-2; D is undetermined. Germline V gene sequence: CDR1 SGHVS, CDR2 FQNEAQ. This CDR3 is built from 14 residues. Between the trimmed V and J ends, which lost 1 base and 6 bases, there was a span of 9 bases. The CDR3 loop is CASSLGGYPGELFF. CDR3 nucleotides: TGTGCCAGCAGCTTAGGAGGCTACCCCGGGGAGCTGTTTTTT. The full variable domain, in which reference TRBV7-8 and TRBJ2-2 provide the parts outside the CDR3, is GAGVSQSPRYKVAKRGQDVALRCDPISGHVSLFWYQQALGQGPEFLTYFQNEAQLDKSGLPSDRFFAERPEGSVSTLKIQRTQQEDSAVYLCASSLGGYPGELFFGEGSRLTVL.

The chain combines TRBV7-8 with TRBJ1-2; no firm D call. The V end was cut by 5 bases, the J end by 7 bases, with 17 bases between. Germline loops: CDR1 SGHVS, CDR2 FQNEAQ. This CDR3 has 14 amino acids. DNA of the CDR3: TGTGCCAGCAGCCTTAATCCGGCAGGAGGTGGCTACACCTTC. As protein: CASSLNPAGGGYTF.

The chain couples TRBV15 to TRBJ1-1; D gene unclear. From germline, CDR1 is LNHNV and CDR2 YYDKDF (reference sequence). The CDR3 consists of 15 residues. The V and J ends lost 0 bases and 0 bases respectively, with 8 bases between them. The CDR3 nucleotides are TGTGCCACCAGCAGAGATGGGCGGGTGAACACTGAAGCTTTCTTT. Its translation: CATSRDGRVNTEAFF.

V usage is TRBV5-5 and J usage is TRBJ1-1, with D unclear. With 0 bases removed from V and 6 bases from J, the gap between germline ends came to 24 bases. This CDR3 spans 18 amino acids. CDR1 and CDR2 (germline): SGHKS, YYEKEE (reference sequence). For the CDR3, the DNA is TGTGCCAGCAGCTTGGTGGGTCTGGGGATGGGATTGATCCCTGAAGCTTTCTTT. Protein: CASSLVGLGMGLIPEAFF.

The CDR3 DNA is TGTGCCAGCAGCGGACAGGAGACCACCGGGGAGCTGTTTTTT. It is translated as CASSGQETTGELFF. J is TRBJ2-2 and V is TRBV6-4; 7 bases match TRBD1. This CDR3 spans 14 amino acids. The V and J ends lost 6 bases and 4 bases, in that order; junction bases with no gene match: 5. Germline lookup yields CDR1 MRHNA and CDR2 SNTAGT.

This clone was picked up one time. The V and J genes are TRBV5-5 and TRBJ1-2; 7 bases are a match to TRBD1. The junction had 4 bases not matched to a gene; V was cut back by 4 bases and J by 1 base. The CDR3 consists of 14 residues. Germline CDR1 and CDR2: SGHKS and YYEKEE (reference sequence). For the CDR3, the DNA is TGTGCCAGCAGCCCCGGACAGGTTAACTATGGCTACACCTTC. Translated, it gives CASSPGQVNYGYTF.

The rearrangement links TRBV28 to TRBJ2-6, with unresolved D. Per the germline V gene, CDR1 is MDHEN and CDR2 is SYDVKM. Trimming cost V 5 bases and J 0 bases, with 2 bases left between them. The CDR3 loop spans 13 amino acids. CDR3 loop: CASSDSGANVLTF. The CDR3 bases are TGTGCCAGCAGTGACTCTGGGGCCAACGTCCTGACTTTC.

V usage is TRBV4-2 and J usage is TRBJ1-3; 9 bases line up with TRBD1. Trimming cost V 1 base and J 3 bases; bases outside gene matches: 4. The CDR3 extends over 16 amino acids. Germline CDR1 reads LGHNA; CDR2 reads YNFKEQ. The CDR3, as DNA: TGTGCCAGCAGCCAAGTGGGACAGGGTGGTGGAAACACCATATATTTT. This gives the protein CASSQVGQGGGNTIYF.

The rearrangement joins TRBV5-1 to TRBJ1-6; D is unclear. This CDR3 is built from 13 residues. Germline lookup yields CDR1 SGHRS and CDR2 YFSETQ. The V and J ends lost 3 bases and 9 bases respectively, with 10 bases between them. Here the CDR3 reads CASSSFLGSPLHF. The CDR3 nucleotides are TGCGCCAGCAGCTCCTTCTTAGGTTCACCCCTCCACTTT.

By share, this clone ranks as medium-sized (0.01 to 0.1%). CDR3 residues: CASSYLDSLNTEAFF. The CDR3 nucleotides read TGTGCCAGCAGCTACCTAGACAGTCTGAACACTGAAGCTTTCTTT. The chain has TRBV7-6 and TRBJ1-1; possible D gene TRBD1, 5 bases. V dropped 4 bases and J dropped 0 bases, with 12 bases sitting between them. This CDR3 is 15 amino acids long. Germline CDR1 SGHVS, CDR2 FNYEAQ.

This clone showed up just once. The genes are TRBV19 and TRBJ2-5, with TRBD2 matching 12 bases. With V trimmed by 1 base and J by 5 bases, 5 bases remained unmatched. The CDR3 length is 16 residues. Per germline, CDR1 LNHDA and CDR2 SQIVND (reference sequence). The CDR3 sequence is CASSIGRLAGAETQYF. DNA of the CDR3: TGTGCCAGTAGTATAGGCCGACTAGCGGGGGCTGAGACCCAGTACTTC.

The chain carries TRBV7-2 and TRBJ1-2; D perhaps matches TRBD1 (5 bases). Germline CDR1 reads SGHTA; CDR2 reads FQGNSA. The CDR3 spans 13 residues. Trimming removed 3 bases at V and 5 bases at J, with 10 bases between. The CDR3 DNA follows: TGTGCCAGCAGCTTTAATCGGGGGTATGGCTACACCTTC. Its protein is CASSFNRGYGYTF.

This chain joins TRBV9 and TRBJ1-1; 7 bases match TRBD1. In germline, CDR1 is SGDLS, CDR2 YYNGEE. The CDR3 contains 15 residues. V was clipped by 4 bases and J by 7 bases; unmatched bases: 13. The DNA for the CDR3 is TGTGCCAGCAGCCCCGGGACAGAGCTGTCCGATGAAGCTTTCTTT. Translated, it gives CASSPGTELSDEAFF.

The rearrangement uses TRBV9 and TRBJ1-2; D not certain. Trimming cost V 3 bases and J 7 bases, with 10 bases left between them. There are 12 residues in the CDR3. Germline lookup yields CDR1 SGDLS and CDR2 YYNGEE. The CDR3 bases are TGTGCCAGCAGCGGTCCTTGGGGTGGCTACACCTTC. Amino acid sequence: CASSGPWGGYTF.

This clone came up a few times. CDR3 in DNA: TGTGCCAGCAGCCCTGACTACCTTCCGGGAAATGAGCAGTTCTTC. Its protein product is CASSPDYLPGNEQFF. This rearrangement joins TRBV5-4 to TRBJ2-1; possible D gene TRBD2, 5 bases. There are 15 residues in the CDR3. Germline CDR1 SGHNT, CDR2 YYREEE (reference sequence). V shed 4 bases and J shed 7 bases, with 18 bases lying between them. Supplemented by reference TRBV5-4 and TRBJ2-1, the full variable domain reads ETGVTQSPTHLIKTRGQQVTLRCSSQSGHNTVSWYQQALGQGPQFIFQYYREEENGRGNFPPRFSGLQFPNYSSELNVNALELDDSALYLCASSPDYLPGNEQFFGPGTRLTVL.

The chain is built from TRBV6-6 and TRBJ1-4, with a weak D call TRBD1 (5 bases). The CDR3 loop spans 16 amino acids. V lost 8 bases, J lost 0 bases, and 16 bases lay in between. CDR1 and CDR2 (germline): MNHNY, SVGAGI (reference sequence). DNA for the CDR3: TGTGCCAGCGGCTTTAGGACGGGACCAACTAATGAAAAACTGTTTTTT. This gives the protein CASGFRTGPTNEKLFF.

The chain couples TRBV19 to TRBJ1-6; D may be TRBD1 (6 bases). Trimming shortened V by 9 bases and J by 9 bases, and 24 bases separated the two germline ends. Germline V gene data show CDR1 as LNHDA and CDR2 as SQIVND (reference sequence). The CDR3 spans 16 residues. The CDR3 sequence is CASRRGGGASGSPLHF. Written as DNA, the CDR3 is TGTGCCAGCAGGAGAGGGGGAGGAGCATCAGGTTCACCCCTCCACTTT.

The chain employs TRBV7-3 and TRBJ2-1; 9 positions match TRBD2. The CDR3 totals 15 residues. The V gene end was trimmed by 1 base and the J gene end by 9 bases; junction bases not matched to a gene: 7. The germline CDR1 and CDR2 sequences are SGHTA and FQGTGA. DNA of the CDR3: TGTGCCAGCAGCTTAAGATTAGCGGGGGAGGGTGAGCAGTTCTTC. Its protein product is CASSLRLAGEGEQFF.

This clone was observed a handful of times. V is TRBV14 and J is TRBJ1-6; D is undetermined. Trimming took off 0 bases at V and 9 bases at J, with 12 bases between the two ends. This CDR3 region has 15 residues. CDR1 SGHDN and CDR2 FVKESK come from the germline V gene. The CDR3 sequence is CASSQEMRGISPLHF. The CDR3, as DNA: TGTGCCAGCAGCCAAGAGATGCGGGGAATTTCACCCCTCCACTTT.

CDR3 coding DNA: TGTGCCAGCAGCCCCGGGGCTAGCGGGGATTCCTACGAGCAGTACTTC. Translated: CASSPGASGDSYEQYF. The chain recombines TRBV11-2 with TRBJ2-5, with TRBD2 matching over 9 bases. The J call is doubtful: the DNA matches TRBJ2-7 better. Germline CDR1 is SGHAT and CDR2 is FQNNGV. The CDR3 has 16 amino acids.

The chain is built from TRBV30 and TRBJ1-1; D perhaps matches TRBD1 (5 bases). The V and J ends lost 0 bases and 10 bases respectively, with 18 bases between them. The CDR3 runs to 14 residues. The germline V gene encodes CDR1 GTSNPN and CDR2 SVGIG (reference sequence). CDR3 bases: TGTGCCTGGAGTGTGGCAGGGACTTTGTGGGTAGCTTTCTTT. Its translation: CAWSVAGTLWVAFF.

This chain's CDR3 is CASSFAGSTEAFF. DNA for the CDR3: TGCGCCAGCAGCTTCGCGGGCAGCACTGAAGCTTTCTTT. The rearrangement joins TRBV5-1 to TRBJ1-1; D unclear. CDR1 and CDR2 from the germline V gene are SGHRS and YFSETQ. With 2 bases removed from V and 4 bases from J, the gap between germline ends came to 9 bases. This CDR3 spans 13 amino acids. The entire variable domain, with the rest obtained from reference TRBV5-1 and TRBJ1-1, is as follows: KAGVTQTPRYLIKTRGQQVTLSCSPISGHRSVSWYQQTPGQGLQFLFEYFSETQRNKGNFPGRFSGRQFSNSRSEMNVSTLELGDSALYLCASSFAGSTEAFFGQGTRLTVV.

The chain couples TRBV5-1 to TRBJ1-2, with D unclear. The germline V gene has CDR1 SGHRS and CDR2 YFSETQ. V was clipped by 0 bases and J by 4 bases, with 13 bases between them. This CDR3 is 15 amino acids long. CDR3 sequence: CASSLVLESRYGYTF. DNA for the CDR3: TGCGCCAGCAGCTTGGTTCTCGAATCGCGCTATGGCTACACCTTC.

V usage is TRBV5-1 and J usage is TRBJ1-1; no reliable D call. The V gene's germline CDR1 is SGHRS and CDR2 YFSETQ. The V end was cut by 5 bases, the J end by 1 base, with 12 bases between. This CDR3 comprises 14 residues. The CDR3 nucleotides read TGCGCCAGCAGAACTCTCGTCGGGAACACTGAAGCTTTCTTT. It encodes CASRTLVGNTEAFF.

The genes are TRBV5-4 and TRBJ1-2; the match to TRBD1 covers 9 bases. The trim removed 0 bases at V and 4 bases at J, leaving 7 bases unmatched. Germline assignment: CDR1 SGHNT and CDR2 YYREEE (reference sequence). The CDR3 extends over 16 amino acids. This CDR3 reads CASSLGFGTGTYGYTF. CDR3 nucleotide sequence: TGTGCCAGCAGCTTGGGGTTCGGGACAGGGACCTATGGCTACACCTTC.

The V and J genes are TRBV7-2 and TRBJ2-2, with TRBD1 identical over 9 bases. This CDR3 is 17 amino acids long. J gave up 5 bases and V 1 base, and 8 bases lay outside the gene matches. The germline V gene has CDR1 SGHTA and CDR2 FQGNSA. The CDR3, as DNA: TGTGCCAGCAGCTTAGGAGGACAGGGGACGGGGACCGGGGAGCTGTTTTTT. Translating it yields CASSLGGQGTGTGELFF.

The gene calls are TRBV18 and TRBJ2-1; D ambiguous. The CDR3 totals 14 residues. Per germline, CDR1 KGHSH and CDR2 LQKENI. The V gene lost 3 bases and the J gene lost 0 bases, with 6 bases spanning the gap. Here the CDR3 DNA reads TGTGCCAGCTCACCCGACCACTCCTACAATGAGCAGTTCTTC. Protein sequence: CASSPDHSYNEQFF.

The V and J genes are TRBV6-4 and TRBJ1-2; D not certain. The V and J ends lost 0 bases and 8 bases respectively, with 19 bases between them. In germline, CDR1 is MRHNA, CDR2 SNTAGT. CDR3 size: 16 residues. Here the CDR3 DNA reads TGTGCCAGCAGTGACTCGTTCAAGGCCCATTTGGACGGCTACACCTTC. This gives the protein CASSDSFKAHLDGYTF.

The chain uses TRBV12-2 and TRBJ1-2. TRBV12-2 is a pseudogene. CDR3 length equals 10 residues. CDR3 amino acids: CGARNYGYTF. CDR3 nucleotides: TGTGGAGCACGGAACTATGGCTACACCTTC.

This chain connects TRBV6-5 to TRBJ1-1, with D perhaps TRBD1 (6 bases). Germline V CDR1 and CDR2: MNHEY, SVGAGI. CDR3 size: 14 residues. Deletions cut 4 bases from V and 0 bases from J, with 9 bases between. The CDR3 coding sequence is TGTGCCAGCAGTTTTGGACAGTTGAACACTGAAGCTTTCTTT. Protein sequence: CASSFGQLNTEAFF.

The chain uses TRBV9 and TRBJ1-2; D is possibly TRBD1 (5 bases). V dropped 2 bases and J dropped 3 bases, with 8 bases sitting between them. The germline gives CDR1 SGDLS, CDR2 YYNGEE. The CDR3 spans 13 residues. The CDR3, as DNA: TGTGCCAGCAGCGTCGGGGGTGACTATGGCTACACCTTC. This codes for CASSVGGDYGYTF.

The count of this clone is one. The gene calls are TRBV4-2 and TRBJ1-4; 7 bases agree with TRBD1. Germline V CDR1 and CDR2: LGHNA, YNFKEQ. The CDR3 has 15 amino acids. Trimming at V came to 4 bases and at J to 2 bases, leaving 4 bases not matched to a gene. The CDR3 nucleotides read TGTGCCAGCAGCCCAGGGGGGTTGACTAATGAAAAACTGTTTTTT. This codes for CASSPGGLTNEKLFF.